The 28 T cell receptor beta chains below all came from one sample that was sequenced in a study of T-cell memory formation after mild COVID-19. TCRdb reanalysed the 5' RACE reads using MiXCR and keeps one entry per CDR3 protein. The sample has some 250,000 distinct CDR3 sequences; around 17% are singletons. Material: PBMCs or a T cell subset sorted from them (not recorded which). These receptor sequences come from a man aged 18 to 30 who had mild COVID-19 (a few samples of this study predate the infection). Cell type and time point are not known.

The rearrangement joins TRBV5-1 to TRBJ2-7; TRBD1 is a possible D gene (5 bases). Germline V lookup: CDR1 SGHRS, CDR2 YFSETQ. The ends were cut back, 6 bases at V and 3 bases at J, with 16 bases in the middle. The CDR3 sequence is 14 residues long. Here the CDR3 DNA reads TGCGCCAGCAATGTCGGACAACTAAACTACGAGCAGTACTTC. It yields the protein CASNVGQLNYEQYF.

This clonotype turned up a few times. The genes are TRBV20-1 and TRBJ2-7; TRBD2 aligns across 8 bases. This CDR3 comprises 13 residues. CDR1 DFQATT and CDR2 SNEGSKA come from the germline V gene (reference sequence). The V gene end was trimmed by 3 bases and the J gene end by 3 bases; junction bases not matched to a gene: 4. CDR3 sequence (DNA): TGCAGTGCTAGGGTCGGGGGGGGCTACGAGCAGTACTTC. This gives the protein CSARVGGGYEQYF.

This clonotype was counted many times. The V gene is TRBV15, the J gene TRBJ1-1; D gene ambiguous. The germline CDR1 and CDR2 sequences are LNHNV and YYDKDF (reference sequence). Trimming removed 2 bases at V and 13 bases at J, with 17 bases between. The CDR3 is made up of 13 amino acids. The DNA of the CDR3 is TGTGCCACCAGCAGACGAGGAACGCCTGACGTTTTCTTT. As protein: CATSRRGTPDVFF.

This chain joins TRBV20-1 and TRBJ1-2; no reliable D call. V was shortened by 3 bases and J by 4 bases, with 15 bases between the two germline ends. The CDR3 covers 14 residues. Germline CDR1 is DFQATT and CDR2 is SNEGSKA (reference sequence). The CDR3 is CSASARRSTYGYTF. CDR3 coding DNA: TGCAGTGCTAGTGCCCGCCGGTCTACCTATGGCTACACCTTC.

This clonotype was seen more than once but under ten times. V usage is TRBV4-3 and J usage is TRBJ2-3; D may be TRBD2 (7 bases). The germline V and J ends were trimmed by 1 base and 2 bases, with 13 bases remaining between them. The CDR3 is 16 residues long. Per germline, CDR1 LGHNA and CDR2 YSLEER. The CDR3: CASSQGAGGHTDTQYF. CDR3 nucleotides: TGCGCCAGCAGCCAAGGAGCCGGGGGGCACACAGATACGCAGTATTTT.

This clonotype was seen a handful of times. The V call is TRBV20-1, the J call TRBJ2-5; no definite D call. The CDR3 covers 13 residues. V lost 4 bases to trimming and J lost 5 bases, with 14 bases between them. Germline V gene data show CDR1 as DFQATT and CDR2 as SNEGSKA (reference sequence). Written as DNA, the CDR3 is TGCAGTGCTACCACCTCTTACCGGGAGACCCAGTACTTC. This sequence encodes CSATTSYRETQYF.

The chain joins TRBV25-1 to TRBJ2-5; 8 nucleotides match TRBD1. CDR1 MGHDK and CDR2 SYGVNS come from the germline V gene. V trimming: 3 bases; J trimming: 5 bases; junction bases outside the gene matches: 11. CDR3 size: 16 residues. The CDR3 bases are TGTGCCAGCAGTGATTTAATGACAGGGGTCCGGGAGACCCAGTACTTC. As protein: CASSDLMTGVRETQYF.

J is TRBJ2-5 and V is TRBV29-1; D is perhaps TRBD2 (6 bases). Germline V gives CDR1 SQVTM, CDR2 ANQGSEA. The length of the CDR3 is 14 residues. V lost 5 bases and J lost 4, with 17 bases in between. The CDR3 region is CSVSKGGDLETQYF. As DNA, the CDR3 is TGCAGCGTTTCGAAGGGTGGGGACTTAGAGACCCAGTACTTC.

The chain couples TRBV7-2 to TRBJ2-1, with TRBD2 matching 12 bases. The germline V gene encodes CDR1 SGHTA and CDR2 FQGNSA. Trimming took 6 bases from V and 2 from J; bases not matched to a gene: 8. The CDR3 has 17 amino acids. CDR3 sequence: CASSPGLAGSTYNEQFF. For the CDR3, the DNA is TGTGCCAGCAGTCCCGGACTAGCGGGGTCAACCTACAATGAGCAGTTCTTC.

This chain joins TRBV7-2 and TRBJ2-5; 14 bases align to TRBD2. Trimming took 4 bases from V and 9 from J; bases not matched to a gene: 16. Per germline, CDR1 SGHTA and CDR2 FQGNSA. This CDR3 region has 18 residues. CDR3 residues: CASSSEPGLAGAVMAQYF. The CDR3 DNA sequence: TGTGCCAGCAGCTCCGAACCGGGACTAGCGGGGGCCGTCATGGCCCAGTACTTC.

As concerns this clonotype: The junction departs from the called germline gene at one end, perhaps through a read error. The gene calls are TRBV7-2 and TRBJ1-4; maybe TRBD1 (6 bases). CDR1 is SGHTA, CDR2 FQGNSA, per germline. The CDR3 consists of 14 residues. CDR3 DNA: TGTGCCAGCAGCTTACCGGGGGCTAACGAAAAACTGTTTTTT. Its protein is CASSLPGANEKLFF.

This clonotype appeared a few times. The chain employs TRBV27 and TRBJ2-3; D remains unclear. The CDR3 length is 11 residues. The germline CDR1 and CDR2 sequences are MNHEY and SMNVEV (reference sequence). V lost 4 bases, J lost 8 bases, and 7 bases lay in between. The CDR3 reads CASSSWTTQYF. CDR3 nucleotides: TGTGCCAGCAGTTCTTGGACTACGCAGTATTTT.

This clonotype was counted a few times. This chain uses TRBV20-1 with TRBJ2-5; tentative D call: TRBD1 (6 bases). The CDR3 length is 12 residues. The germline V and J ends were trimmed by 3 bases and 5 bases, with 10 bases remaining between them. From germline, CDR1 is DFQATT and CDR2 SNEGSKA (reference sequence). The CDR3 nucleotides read TGCAGTGCTAGGGGCGACAGGGAGACCCAGTACTTC. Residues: CSARGDRETQYF.

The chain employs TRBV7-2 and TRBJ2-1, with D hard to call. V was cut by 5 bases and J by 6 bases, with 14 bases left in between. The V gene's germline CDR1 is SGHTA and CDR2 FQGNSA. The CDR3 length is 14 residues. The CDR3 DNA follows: TGTGCCAGCAGCCCCGAAAGGCTCTCCAATGAGCAGTTCTTC. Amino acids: CASSPERLSNEQFF.

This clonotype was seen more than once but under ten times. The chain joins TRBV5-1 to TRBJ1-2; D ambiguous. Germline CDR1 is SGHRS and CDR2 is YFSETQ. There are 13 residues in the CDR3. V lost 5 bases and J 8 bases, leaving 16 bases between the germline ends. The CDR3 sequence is CASRDGPRGGYTF. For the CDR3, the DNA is TGCGCCAGCAGGGACGGACCGAGAGGGGGCTACACCTTC.

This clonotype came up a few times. The CDR3 loop reads CASSYRPRVYEQYV. CDR3 coding DNA: TGTGCCAGCAGTTACCGTCCTAGGGTCTACGAGCAGTACGTC. The chain uses TRBV6-2 or TRBV6-3 and TRBJ2-7; D not certain. The CDR3 has 14 residues. The germline V gene encodes CDR1 MNHEY and CDR2 SVGEGT. V was pared by 2 bases and J by 3 bases, with 11 bases between.

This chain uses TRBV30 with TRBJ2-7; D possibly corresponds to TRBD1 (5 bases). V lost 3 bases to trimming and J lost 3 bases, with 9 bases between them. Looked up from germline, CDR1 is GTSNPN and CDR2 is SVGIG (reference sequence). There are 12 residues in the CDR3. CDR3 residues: CAWREDSYEQYF. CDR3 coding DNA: TGTGCCTGGAGGGAAGACAGCTACGAGCAGTACTTC.

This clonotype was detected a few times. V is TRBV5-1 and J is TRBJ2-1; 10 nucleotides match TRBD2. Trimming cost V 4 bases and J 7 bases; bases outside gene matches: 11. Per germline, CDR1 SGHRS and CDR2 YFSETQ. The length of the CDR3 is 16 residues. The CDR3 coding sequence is TGCGCCAGCAGCCCGGCCAGCGGGGGGGCGGGTAATGAGCAGTTCTTC. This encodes CASSPASGGAGNEQFF.

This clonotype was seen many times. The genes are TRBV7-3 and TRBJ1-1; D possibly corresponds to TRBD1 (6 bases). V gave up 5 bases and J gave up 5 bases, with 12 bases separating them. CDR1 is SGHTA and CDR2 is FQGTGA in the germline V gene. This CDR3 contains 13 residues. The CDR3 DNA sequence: TGTGCCAGCAGCCAGGGACATCAGACTGAAGCTTTCTTT. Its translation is CASSQGHQTEAFF.

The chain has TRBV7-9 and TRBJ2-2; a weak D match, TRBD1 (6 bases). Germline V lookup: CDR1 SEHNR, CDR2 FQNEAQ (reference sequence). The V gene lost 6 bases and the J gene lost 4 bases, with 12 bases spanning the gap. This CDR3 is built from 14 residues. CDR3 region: CASRPGVGTGELFF. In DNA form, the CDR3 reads TGTGCCAGCAGACCAGGGGTGGGCACCGGGGAGCTGTTTTTT.

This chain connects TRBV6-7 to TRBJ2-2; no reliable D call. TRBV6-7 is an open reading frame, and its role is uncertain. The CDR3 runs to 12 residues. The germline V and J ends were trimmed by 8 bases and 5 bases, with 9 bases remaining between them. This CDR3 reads CASQSVTGELFF. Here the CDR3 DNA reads TGTGCCAGCCAGTCGGTGACCGGGGAGCTGTTTTTT.

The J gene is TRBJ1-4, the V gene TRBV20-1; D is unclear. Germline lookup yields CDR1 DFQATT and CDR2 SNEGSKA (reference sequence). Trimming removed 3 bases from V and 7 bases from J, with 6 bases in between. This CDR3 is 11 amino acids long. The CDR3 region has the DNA TGCAGTGCTAGGGTTGTTGAAAAACTGTTTTTT. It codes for CSARVVEKLFF.

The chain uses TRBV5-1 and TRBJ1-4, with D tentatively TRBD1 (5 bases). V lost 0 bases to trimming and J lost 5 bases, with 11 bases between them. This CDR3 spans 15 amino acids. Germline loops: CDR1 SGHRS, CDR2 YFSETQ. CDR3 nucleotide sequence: TGCGCCAGCAGCTTGGTCGGGACCCGCAATGAAAAACTGTTTTTT. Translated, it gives CASSLVGTRNEKLFF. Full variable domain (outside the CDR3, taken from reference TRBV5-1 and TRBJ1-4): KAGVTQTPRYLIKTRGQQVTLSCSPISGHRSVSWYQQTPGQGLQFLFEYFSETQRNKGNFPGRFSGRQFSNSRSEMNVSTLELGDSALYLCASSLVGTRNEKLFFGSGTQLSVL.

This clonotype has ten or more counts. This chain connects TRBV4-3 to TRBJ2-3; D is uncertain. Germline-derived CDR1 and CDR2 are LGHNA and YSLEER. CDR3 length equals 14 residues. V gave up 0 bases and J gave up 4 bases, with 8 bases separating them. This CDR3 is CASSQDGRADTQYF. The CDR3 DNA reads TGCGCCAGCAGCCAAGACGGGCGCGCAGATACGCAGTATTTT.

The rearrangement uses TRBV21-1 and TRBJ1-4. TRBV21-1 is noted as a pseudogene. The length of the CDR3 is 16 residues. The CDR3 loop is CASEVGRSSGNEKLFF. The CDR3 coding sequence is TGTGCCAGCGAAGTAGGGAGGTCAAGCGGGAATGAAAAACTGTTTTTT.

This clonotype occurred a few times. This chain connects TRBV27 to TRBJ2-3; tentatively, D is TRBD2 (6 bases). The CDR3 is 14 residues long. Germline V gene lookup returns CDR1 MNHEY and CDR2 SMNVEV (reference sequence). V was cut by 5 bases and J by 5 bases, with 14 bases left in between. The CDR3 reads CASSRRDLEDTQYF. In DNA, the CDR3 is TGTGCCAGCAGTAGACGGGACTTGGAAGATACGCAGTATTTT.

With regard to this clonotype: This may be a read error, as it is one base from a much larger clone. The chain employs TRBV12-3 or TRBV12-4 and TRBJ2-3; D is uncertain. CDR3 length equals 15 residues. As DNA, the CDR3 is TGTGCCAGCAAACCCATGCTGACAAGCACATATACGCAGTATTTT. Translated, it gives CASKPMLTSTYTQYF.

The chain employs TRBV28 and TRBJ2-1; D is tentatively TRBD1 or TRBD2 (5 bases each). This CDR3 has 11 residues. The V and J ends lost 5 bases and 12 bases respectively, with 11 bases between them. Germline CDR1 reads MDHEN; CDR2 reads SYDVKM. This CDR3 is CASSGTGGQFF. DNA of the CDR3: TGTGCCAGCAGTGGAACAGGAGGGCAGTTCTTC.